This T cell receptor (beta chain) was recorded in a study of shared clonotypes between healthy human individuals. V dropped 1 base and J dropped 7 bases, with 8 bases sitting between them. The CDR3 is made up of 12 amino acids. Germline V gives CDR1 MDHEN, CDR2 SYDVKM. The test was conducted at deep level. Sequenced by immunoSEQ multiplex PCR; TCRdb stores in-frame clones only, minus some. The sample contains approximately 480,000 clones, nearly 80% of which appear only once. Among the donors, all were Caucasian adults who lived in Nashville, Tennessee. When samples were unsorted, some 84 million PBMCs were used for genomic DNA.

The TCR comes from a woman aged 40 to 50 in good health. Some clones in this sample may be carry-over from other donors' samples. The chain has TRBV28 and TRBJ2-7; the D gene is possibly TRBD1 (6 bases). The sample consisted of PBMCs. The CDR3 coding sequence is TGTGCCAGCAGTTTATATCAGGGGGAGCAGTACTTC. Translated: CASSLYQGEQYF.